This T cell receptor beta chain was recorded in a study of molecular identifiers for immune sequencing clone quantification. Study-level information: In replicates, RNA from approximately 22,000 or 94,000 naive CD8 cells was divided five ways and four parts were sequenced.

Study-wide results and caveats: Underestimation of highly expanded clone sizes could arise where identical TCR molecules share a barcode.

A CD8+CD4-CCR7+CD45RA+ gate was used to sort naive CD8 T cells. It was with previously described methods and listed TCR primers that bulk TCR libraries were made. TCRdb fed the PCR reads into MiXCR, producing one record per CDR3 protein. The sample consists of 300,000 to 400,000 distinct CDR3 sequences, about 22% of them appearing once. This clonotype was observed at least ten times. The target antigen is unknown. V was clipped by 6 bases and J by 0 bases; unmatched bases: 11. The CDR3 runs to 15 residues. The germline V gene has CDR1 SQVTM and CDR2 ANQGSEA. The sample consisted of naive CD8+ T cells from blood, with Jurkat cell RNA spiked in. Subset indicated: FACS-sorted CD8+CD4-CCR7+CD45RA+ naive T cells. This chain links TRBV29-1 with TRBJ2-7; TRBD2 agrees at 7 bases. The origin of this receptor is a human donor in good health. Some libraries in this study had Jurkat cell RNA spiked in. DNA of the CDR3: TGCAGCGTCCGAAAACCGGGGGGTTTCTCCTACGAGCAGTACTTC. This gives the protein CSVRKPGGFSYEQYF.